The source of this TCR beta chain is a study of T cells in Graves' hyperthyroidism and ophthalmopathy. This clonotype was counted between two and nine times. TCR beta CDR3 region amplification was performed from RNA transcripts. The HTBI primer set served for first-round RT-PCR of the TCR CDR3. TCRdb reanalysed the multiplex PCR reads using MiXCR and keeps one entry per CDR3 protein. The table records 350,000 to 400,000 distinct CDR3 sequences, 15% of them present only once. CDR1 MNHNS and CDR2 SASEGT come from the germline V gene. V gave up 8 bases and J gave up 1 base; unmatched junction bases: 8. This CDR3 region has 14 residues.

Sequences were obtained from blood. The source of this sequence is a woman aged 25 to 39 with Graves' hyperthyroidism. V and J are TRBV6-1 and TRBJ2-7; TRBD2 aligns across 7 bases. The CDR3 nucleotides are TGTGCCAGCCTCGAAGCGGGAACGTCCTACGAGCAGTACTTC. Protein: CASLEAGTSYEQYF.